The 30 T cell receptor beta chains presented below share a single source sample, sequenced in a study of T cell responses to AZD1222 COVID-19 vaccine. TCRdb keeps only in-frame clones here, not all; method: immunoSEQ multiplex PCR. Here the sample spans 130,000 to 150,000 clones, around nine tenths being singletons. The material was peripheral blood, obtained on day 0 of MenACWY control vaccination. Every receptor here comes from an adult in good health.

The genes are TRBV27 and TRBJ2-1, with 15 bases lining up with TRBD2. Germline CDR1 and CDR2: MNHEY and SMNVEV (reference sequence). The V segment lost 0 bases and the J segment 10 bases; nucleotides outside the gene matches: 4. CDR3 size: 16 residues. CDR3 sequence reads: CASSLSGLAGGQEQFF. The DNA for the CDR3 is TGTGCCAGCAGTTTATCGGGACTAGCGGGAGGCCAGGAGCAGTTCTTC.

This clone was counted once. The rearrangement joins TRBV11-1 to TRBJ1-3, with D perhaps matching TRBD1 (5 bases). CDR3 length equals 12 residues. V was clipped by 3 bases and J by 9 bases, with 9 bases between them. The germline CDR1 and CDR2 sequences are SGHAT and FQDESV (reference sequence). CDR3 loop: CASSFDGGTIYF. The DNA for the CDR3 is TGTGCCAGCAGCTTCGATGGGGGCACCATATATTTT.

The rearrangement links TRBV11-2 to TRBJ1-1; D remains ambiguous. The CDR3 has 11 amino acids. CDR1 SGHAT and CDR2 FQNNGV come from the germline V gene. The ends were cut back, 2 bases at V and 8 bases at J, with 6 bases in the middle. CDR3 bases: TGTGCCAGCAGCTTACATCAGGAAGCTTTCTTT. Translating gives CASSLHQEAFF.

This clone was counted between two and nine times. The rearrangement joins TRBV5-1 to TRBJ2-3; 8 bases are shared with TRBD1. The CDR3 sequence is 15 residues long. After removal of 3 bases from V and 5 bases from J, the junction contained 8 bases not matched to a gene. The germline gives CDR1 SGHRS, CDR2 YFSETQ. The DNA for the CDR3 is TGCGCCAGCAGCTGGCAGGGGGCCGTCGGAGATACGCAGTATTTT. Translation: CASSWQGAVGDTQYF.

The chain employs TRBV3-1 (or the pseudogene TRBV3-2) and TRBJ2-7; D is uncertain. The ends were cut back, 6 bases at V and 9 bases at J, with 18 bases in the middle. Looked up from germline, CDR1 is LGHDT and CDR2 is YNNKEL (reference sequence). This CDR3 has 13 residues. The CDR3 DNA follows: TGTGCCAGCAGTCCTAAGAGAAGTCGCGGGCAGTACTTC. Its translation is CASSPKRSRGQYF.

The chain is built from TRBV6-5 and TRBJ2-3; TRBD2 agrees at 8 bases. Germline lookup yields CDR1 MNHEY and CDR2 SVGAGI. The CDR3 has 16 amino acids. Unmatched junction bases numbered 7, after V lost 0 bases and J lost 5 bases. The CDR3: CASSYSGLAGRDTQYF. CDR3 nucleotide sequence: TGTGCCAGCAGTTACTCGGGGCTAGCGGGTAGAGATACGCAGTATTTT.

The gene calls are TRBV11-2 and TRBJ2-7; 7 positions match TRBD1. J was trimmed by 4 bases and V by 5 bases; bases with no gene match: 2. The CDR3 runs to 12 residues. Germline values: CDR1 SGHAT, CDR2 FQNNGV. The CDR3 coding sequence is TGTGCCAGCAGCCAGGGGGTATACGAGCAGTACTTC. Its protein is CASSQGVYEQYF.

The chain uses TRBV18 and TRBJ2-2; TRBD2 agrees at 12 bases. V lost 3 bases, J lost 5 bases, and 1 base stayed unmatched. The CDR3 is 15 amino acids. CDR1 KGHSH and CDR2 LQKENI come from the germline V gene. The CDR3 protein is CASSPTSGGTGELFF. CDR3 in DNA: TGTGCCAGCTCACCGACTAGCGGGGGAACCGGGGAGCTGTTTTTT.

The CDR3 protein is CASSRPGPYEQYF. The CDR3 region has the DNA TGTGCCAGCAGCCGGCCGGGGCCATACGAGCAGTACTTC. V usage is TRBV7-9 and J usage is TRBJ2-7; tentatively, D is TRBD1 or TRBD2 (5 bases each). The germline gives CDR1 SEHNR, CDR2 FQNEAQ (reference sequence). The V end was cut by 5 bases, the J end by 4 bases, with 12 bases between. The CDR3 is made up of 13 amino acids.

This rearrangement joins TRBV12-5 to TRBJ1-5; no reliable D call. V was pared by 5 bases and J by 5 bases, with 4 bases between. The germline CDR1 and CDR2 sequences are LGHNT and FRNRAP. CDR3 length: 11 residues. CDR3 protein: CASGLYQPQHF. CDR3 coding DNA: TGTGCTAGTGGTCTATATCAGCCCCAGCATTTT.

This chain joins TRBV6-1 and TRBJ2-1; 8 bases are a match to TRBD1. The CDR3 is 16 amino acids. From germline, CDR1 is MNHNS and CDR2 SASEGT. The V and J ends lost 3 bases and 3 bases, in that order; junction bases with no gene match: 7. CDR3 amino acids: CASSDLGGQVYNEQFF. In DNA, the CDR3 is TGTGCCAGCAGTGACCTGGGGGGACAGGTCTACAATGAGCAGTTCTTC.

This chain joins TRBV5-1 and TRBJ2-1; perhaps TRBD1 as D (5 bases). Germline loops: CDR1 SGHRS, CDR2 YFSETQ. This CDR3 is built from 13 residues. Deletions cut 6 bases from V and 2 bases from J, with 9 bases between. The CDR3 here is CASTGQPYNEQFF. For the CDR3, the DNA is TGCGCCAGCACCGGACAACCCTACAATGAGCAGTTCTTC.

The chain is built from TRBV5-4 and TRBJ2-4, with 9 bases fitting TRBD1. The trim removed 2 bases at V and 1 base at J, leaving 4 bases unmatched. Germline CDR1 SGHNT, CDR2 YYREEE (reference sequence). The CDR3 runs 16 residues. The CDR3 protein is CASSFSDRGAKNIQYF. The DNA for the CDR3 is TGTGCCAGCAGCTTTAGTGACAGGGGGGCCAAAAACATTCAGTACTTC.

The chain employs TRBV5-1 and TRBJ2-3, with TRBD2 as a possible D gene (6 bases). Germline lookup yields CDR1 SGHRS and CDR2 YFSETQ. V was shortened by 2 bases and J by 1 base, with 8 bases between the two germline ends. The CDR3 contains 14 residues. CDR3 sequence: CASSFERGTDTQYF. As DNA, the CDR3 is TGCGCCAGCAGCTTTGAGCGGGGCACAGATACGCAGTATTTT.

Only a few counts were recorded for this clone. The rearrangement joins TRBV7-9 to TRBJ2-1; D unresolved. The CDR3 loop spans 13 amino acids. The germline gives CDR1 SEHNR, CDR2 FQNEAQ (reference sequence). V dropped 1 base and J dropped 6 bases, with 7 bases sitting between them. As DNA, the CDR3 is TGTGCCAGCAGCTTAGTGCTAGTCAATGAGCAGTTCTTC. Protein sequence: CASSLVLVNEQFF. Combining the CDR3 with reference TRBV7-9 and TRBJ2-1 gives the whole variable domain DTGVSQNPRHKITKRGQNVTFRCDPISEHNRLYWYRQTLGQGPEFLTYFQNEAQLEKSRLLSDRFSAERPKGSFSTLEIQRTEQGDSAMYLCASSLVLVNEQFFGPGTRLTVL.

The CDR3 sequence: CASGLVGTGENYNEQFF. DNA of the CDR3: TGTGCTAGTGGTTTGGTTGGAACAGGTGAAAACTACAATGAGCAGTTCTTC. The chain couples TRBV12-5 to TRBJ2-1; maybe TRBD1 (5 bases). V gave up 0 bases and J gave up 3 bases, with 15 bases separating them. Germline V CDR1 and CDR2: LGHNT, FRNRAP. The CDR3 is 17 amino acids.

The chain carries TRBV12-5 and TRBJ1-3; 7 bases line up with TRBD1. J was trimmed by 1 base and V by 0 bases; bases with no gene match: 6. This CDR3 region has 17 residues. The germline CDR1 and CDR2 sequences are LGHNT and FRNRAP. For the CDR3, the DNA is TGTGCTAGTGGTTTGGTACCAACAGGGGCTTCTGGAAACACCATATATTTT. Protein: CASGLVPTGASGNTIYF.

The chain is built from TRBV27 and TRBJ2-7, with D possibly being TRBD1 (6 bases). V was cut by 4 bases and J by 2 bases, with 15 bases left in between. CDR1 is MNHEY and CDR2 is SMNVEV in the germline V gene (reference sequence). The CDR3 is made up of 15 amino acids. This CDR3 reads CASSSPGQSTYEQYF. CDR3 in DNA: TGTGCCAGCAGTTCCCCAGGACAGAGTACCTACGAGCAGTACTTC.

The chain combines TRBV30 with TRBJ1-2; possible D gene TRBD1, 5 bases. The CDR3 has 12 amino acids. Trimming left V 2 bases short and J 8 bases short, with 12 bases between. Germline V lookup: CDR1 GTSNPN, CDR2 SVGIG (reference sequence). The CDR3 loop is CAWSRGTLGYTF. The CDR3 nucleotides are TGTGCCTGGAGTAGAGGGACCCTAGGCTACACCTTC.

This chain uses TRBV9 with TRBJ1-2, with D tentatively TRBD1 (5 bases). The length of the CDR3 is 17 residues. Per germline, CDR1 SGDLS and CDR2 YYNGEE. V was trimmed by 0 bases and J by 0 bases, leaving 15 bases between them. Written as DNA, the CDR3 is TGTGCCAGCAGCGTAGGATCGGGCAGGGAAGCTAACTATGGCTACACCTTC. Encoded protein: CASSVGSGREANYGYTF. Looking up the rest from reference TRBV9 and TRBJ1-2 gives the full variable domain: DSGVTQTPKHLITATGQRVTLRCSPRSGDLSVYWYQQSLDQGLQFLIQYYNGEERAKGNILERFSAQQFPDLHSELNLSSLELGDSALYFCASSVGSGREANYGYTFGSGTRLTVV.

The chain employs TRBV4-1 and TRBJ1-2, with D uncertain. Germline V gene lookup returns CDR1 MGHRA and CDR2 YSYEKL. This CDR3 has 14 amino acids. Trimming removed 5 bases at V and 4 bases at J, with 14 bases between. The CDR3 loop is CASSSGLGGYGYTF. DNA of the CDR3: TGCGCCAGCAGCTCCGGACTAGGCGGCTATGGCTACACCTTC.

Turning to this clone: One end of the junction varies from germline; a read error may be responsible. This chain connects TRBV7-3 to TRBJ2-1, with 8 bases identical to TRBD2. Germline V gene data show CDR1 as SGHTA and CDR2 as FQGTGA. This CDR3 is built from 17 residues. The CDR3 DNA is TGTGCCAGCAGTACTTCCTCCGGGGGGGCGGCCTACAATGAGCAATTCTTC. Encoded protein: CASSTSSGGAAYNEQFF.

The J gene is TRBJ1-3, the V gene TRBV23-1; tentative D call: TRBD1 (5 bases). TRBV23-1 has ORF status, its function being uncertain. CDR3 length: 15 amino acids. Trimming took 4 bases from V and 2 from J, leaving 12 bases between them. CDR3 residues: CASSLRQGAGNTIYF. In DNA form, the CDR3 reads TGCGCCAGCAGTCTCCGGCAGGGCGCTGGAAACACCATATATTTT.

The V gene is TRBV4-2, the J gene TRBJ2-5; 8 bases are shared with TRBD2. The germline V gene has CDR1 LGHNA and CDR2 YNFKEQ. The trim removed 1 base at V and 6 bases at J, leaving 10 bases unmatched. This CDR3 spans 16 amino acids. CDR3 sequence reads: CASSQGGTRGQKTQYF. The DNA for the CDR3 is TGTGCCAGCAGCCAAGGGGGGACTAGAGGGCAAAAGACCCAGTACTTC.

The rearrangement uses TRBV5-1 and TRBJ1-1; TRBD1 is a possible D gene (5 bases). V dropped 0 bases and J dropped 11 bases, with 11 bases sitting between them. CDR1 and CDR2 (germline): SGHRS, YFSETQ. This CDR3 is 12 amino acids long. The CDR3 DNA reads TGCGCCAGCAGCTTGGCGGGGGAGTGGGCTTTCTTT. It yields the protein CASSLAGEWAFF.

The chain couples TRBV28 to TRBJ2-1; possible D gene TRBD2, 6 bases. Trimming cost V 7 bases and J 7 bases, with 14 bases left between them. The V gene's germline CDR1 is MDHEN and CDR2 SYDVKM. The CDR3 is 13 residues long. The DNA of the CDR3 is TGTGCCAGCACCTACGGGGGATCGAATGAGCAGTTCTTC. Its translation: CASTYGGSNEQFF.

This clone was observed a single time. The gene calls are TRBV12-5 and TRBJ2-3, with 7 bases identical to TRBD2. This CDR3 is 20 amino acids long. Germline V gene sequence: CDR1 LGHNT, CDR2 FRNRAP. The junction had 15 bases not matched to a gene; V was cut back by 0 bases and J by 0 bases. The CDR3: CASGLVLIKGLSASTDTQYF. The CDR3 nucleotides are TGTGCTAGTGGTTTGGTACTTATTAAGGGACTAAGTGCTAGCACAGATACGCAGTATTTT.

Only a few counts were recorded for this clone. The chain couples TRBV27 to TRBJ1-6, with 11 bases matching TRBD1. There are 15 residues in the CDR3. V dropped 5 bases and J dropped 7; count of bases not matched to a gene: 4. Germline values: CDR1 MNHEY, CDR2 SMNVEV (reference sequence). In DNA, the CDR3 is TGTGCCAGCAGTCCCGGGACAGGGGGAAATTCACCCCTCCACTTT. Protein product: CASSPGTGGNSPLHF.

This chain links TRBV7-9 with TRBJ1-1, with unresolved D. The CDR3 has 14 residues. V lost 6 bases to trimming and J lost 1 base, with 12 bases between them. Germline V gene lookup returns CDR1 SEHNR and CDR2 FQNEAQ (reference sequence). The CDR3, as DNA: TGTGCCAGCAGGGTGGGTGGGCGGAACACTGAAGCTTTCTTT. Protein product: CASRVGGRNTEAFF.

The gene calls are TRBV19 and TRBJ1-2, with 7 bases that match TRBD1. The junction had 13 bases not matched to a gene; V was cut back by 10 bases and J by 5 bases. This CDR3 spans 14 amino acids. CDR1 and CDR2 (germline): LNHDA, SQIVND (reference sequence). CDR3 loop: CATSPGTARYGYTF. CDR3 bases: TGTGCCACCTCCCCCGGGACAGCTCGTTATGGCTACACCTTC.